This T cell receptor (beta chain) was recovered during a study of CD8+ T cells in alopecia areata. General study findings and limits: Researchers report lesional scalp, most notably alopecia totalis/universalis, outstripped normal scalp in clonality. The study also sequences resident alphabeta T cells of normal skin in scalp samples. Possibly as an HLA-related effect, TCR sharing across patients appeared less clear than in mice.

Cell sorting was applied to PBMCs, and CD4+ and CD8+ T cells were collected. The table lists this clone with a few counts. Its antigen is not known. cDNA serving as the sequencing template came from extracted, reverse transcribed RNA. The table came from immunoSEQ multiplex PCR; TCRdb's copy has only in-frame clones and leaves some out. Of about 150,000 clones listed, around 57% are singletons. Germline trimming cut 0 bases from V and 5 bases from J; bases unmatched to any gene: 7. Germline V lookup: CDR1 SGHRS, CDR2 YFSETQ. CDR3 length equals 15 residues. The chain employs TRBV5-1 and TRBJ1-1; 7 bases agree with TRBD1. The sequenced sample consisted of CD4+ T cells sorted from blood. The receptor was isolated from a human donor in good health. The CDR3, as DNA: TGCGCCAGCAGCTTGGTCCCAGGGGGAAGGACTGAAGCTTTCTTT. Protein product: CASSLVPGGRTEAFF.